In this sample, the clone carrying this TCR beta chain turned up many times. TCRbeta library construction was performed incorporating unique molecular identifiers. MiXCR, run by TCRdb on the PCR reads, gives a single entry per CDR3 protein. Here the sample spans more than 400,000 distinct CDR3 sequences, over 9.5% being singletons. The data were obtained in a study of T-cell reconstitution after alpha-beta-depleted transplantation in children. From germline, CDR1 is SGHVS and CDR2 FQNEAQ. The CDR3 consists of 15 residues. With 3 bases clipped from V and 5 bases from J, the junction kept 8 bases outside the gene matches.

V gene TRBV7-8 combines with J gene TRBJ2-5, with 8 bases identical to TRBD1. The origin of this receptor is a female patient younger than 10 who had a stem cell transplant for aplastic anemia, so the T cells may come from the graft donor. The sample in question was PBMCs, mostly from graft donor cells, obtained 180 days after TCRalphabeta/CD19-depleted stem cell transplant. CDR3 sequence reads: CASSFPGGPLETQYF. For the CDR3, the DNA is TGTGCCAGCAGCTTCCCAGGGGGCCCCTTGGAGACCCAGTACTTC.